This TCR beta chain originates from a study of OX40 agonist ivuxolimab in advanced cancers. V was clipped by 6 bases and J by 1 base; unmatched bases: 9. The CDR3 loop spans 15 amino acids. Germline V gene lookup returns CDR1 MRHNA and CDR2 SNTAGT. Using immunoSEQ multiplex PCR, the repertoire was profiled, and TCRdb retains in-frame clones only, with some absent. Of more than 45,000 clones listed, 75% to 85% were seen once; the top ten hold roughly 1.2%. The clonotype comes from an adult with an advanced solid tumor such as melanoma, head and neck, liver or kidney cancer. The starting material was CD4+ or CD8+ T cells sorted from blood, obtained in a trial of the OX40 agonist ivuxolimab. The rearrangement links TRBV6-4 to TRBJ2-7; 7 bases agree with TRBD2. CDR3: CASSRGGGKSYEQYF. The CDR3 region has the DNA TGTGCCAGCAGCCGCGGGGGAGGGAAATCCTACGAGCAGTACTTC.